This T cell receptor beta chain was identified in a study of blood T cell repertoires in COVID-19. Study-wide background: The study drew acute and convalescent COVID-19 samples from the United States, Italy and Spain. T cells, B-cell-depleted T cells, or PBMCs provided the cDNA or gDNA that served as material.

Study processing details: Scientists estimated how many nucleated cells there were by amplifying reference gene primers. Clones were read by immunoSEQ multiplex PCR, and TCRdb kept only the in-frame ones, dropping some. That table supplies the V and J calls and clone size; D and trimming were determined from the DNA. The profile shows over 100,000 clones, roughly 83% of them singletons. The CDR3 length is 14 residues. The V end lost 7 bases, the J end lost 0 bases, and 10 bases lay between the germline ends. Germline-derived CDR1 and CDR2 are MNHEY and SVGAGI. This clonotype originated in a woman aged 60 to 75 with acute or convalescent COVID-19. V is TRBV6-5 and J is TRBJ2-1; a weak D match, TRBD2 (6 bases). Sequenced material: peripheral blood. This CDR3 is CASTRGSSYNEQFF. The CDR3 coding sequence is TGTGCCAGCACGCGGGGAAGCTCCTACAATGAGCAGTTCTTC.